Listed here are 30 T cell receptor beta chains from one sample, sequenced in a study of T cells in Graves' hyperthyroidism and ophthalmopathy. RNA transcripts served as the template for amplifying TCR beta CDR3 regions. First-round RT-PCR with HTBI primers amplified the TCR CDR3 region. Using its own MiXCR run on the multiplex PCR reads, TCRdb lists one record per CDR3 protein. The sample consists of about 480,000 distinct CDR3 sequences, approximately 15% of them appearing once. Material for sequencing was blood. All receptors come from a young woman with Graves' hyperthyroidism.

In its sample, this clonotype was seen many times. CDR3 loop: CASSFNVPYREIISYGYTF. CDR3 DNA sequence: TGCGCCAGCAGCTTTAACGTCCCGTACAGAGAAATAATAAGCTATGGCTACACCTTC. The rearrangement joins TRBV5-1 to TRBJ1-2; D is unresolved. Germline lookup yields CDR1 SGHRS and CDR2 YFSETQ. Deletions cut 2 bases from V and 4 bases from J, with 27 bases between. The CDR3 is 19 amino acids.

The chain recombines TRBV7-9 with TRBJ2-1; 11 bases are a match to TRBD2. The germline CDR1 and CDR2 sequences are SEHNR and FQNEAQ (reference sequence). The CDR3 loop spans 16 amino acids. The trim removed 5 bases at V and 6 bases at J, leaving 9 bases unmatched. In DNA, the CDR3 is TGTGCCAGCAGCGCCCCTGCCGGGACTAGCGGCAATGAGCAGTTCTTC. This encodes CASSAPAGTSGNEQFF.

CDR3 sequence: CASSERGQPIEQYV. Written as DNA, the CDR3 is TGCGCCAGCAGTGAAAGAGGACAGCCCATCGAGCAGTACGTC. The chain uses TRBV10-1 and TRBJ2-7, with D perhaps TRBD1 (6 bases). Trimming left V 3 bases short and J 6 bases short, with 15 bases between. The germline gives CDR1 WNHNN, CDR2 SYGVQD (reference sequence). The CDR3 is 14 residues long.

The rearrangement links TRBV19 to TRBJ1-1, with a possible D match to TRBD1 (6 bases). Trimming removed 7 bases from V and 4 bases from J, with 13 bases in between. Germline values: CDR1 LNHDA, CDR2 SQIVND (reference sequence). This CDR3 is 13 amino acids long. The CDR3 protein is CASKQGWVTEAFF. The CDR3 bases are TGTGCCAGTAAGCAGGGGTGGGTCACTGAAGCTTTCTTT. The full variable domain, its missing parts supplied by reference TRBV19 and TRBJ1-1, is DGGITQSPKYLFRKEGQNVTLSCEQNLNHDAMYWYRQDPGQGLRLIYYSQIVNDFQKGDIAEGYSVSREKKESFPLTVTSAQKNPTAFYLCASKQGWVTEAFFGQGTRLTVV.

The V call is TRBV19, the J call TRBJ2-5; a weak D match, TRBD2 (6 bases). CDR3 length: 12 residues. Germline CDR1 and CDR2: LNHDA and SQIVND (reference sequence). Trimming left V 7 bases short and J 4 bases short, with 10 bases between. Here the CDR3 reads CASTAGGETQYF. The CDR3 coding sequence is TGTGCCAGTACAGCGGGTGGAGAGACCCAGTACTTC. Complete variable domain (other parts from reference TRBV19 and TRBJ2-5): DGGITQSPKYLFRKEGQNVTLSCEQNLNHDAMYWYRQDPGQGLRLIYYSQIVNDFQKGDIAEGYSVSREKKESFPLTVTSAQKNPTAFYLCASTAGGETQYFGPGTRLLVL.

This rearrangement joins TRBV12-5 to TRBJ1-5; D remains unclear. The J call is uncertain, as TRBJ2-3 better fits the DNA end. Germline V gene lookup returns CDR1 LGHNT and CDR2 FRNRAP. The CDR3 consists of 13 residues. This CDR3 reads CASGYLVRTPQYF. As DNA, the CDR3 is TGTGCTAGTGGTTATCTCGTACGGACGCCCCAGTATTTT.

This clonotype was seen more than once but under ten times. The genes are TRBV5-4 and TRBJ2-7; perhaps TRBD2 as D (5 bases). CDR1 is SGHNT, CDR2 YYREEE, per germline (reference sequence). The CDR3 loop spans 15 amino acids. V lost 0 bases, J lost 3 bases, and 13 bases lay in between. This chain's CDR3 is CASSLGASRGYEQYF. The DNA of the CDR3 is TGTGCCAGCAGCTTGGGAGCCTCCCGGGGCTACGAGCAGTACTTC. Looking up the rest from reference TRBV5-4 and TRBJ2-7 gives the full variable domain: ETGVTQSPTHLIKTRGQQVTLRCSSQSGHNTVSWYQQALGQGPQFIFQYYREEENGRGNFPPRFSGLQFPNYSSELNVNALELDDSALYLCASSLGASRGYEQYFGPGTRLTVT.

This clonotype has at least ten counts. The chain employs TRBV6-5 and TRBJ1-6; 8 positions match TRBD1. J gave up 10 bases and V 2 bases, and 4 bases lay outside the gene matches. Germline V gene data show CDR1 as MNHEY and CDR2 as SVGAGI. This CDR3 has 14 amino acids. This CDR3 is CASSYAGGFSPLHF. The CDR3 bases are TGTGCCAGCAGTTACGCAGGGGGCTTCTCACCCCTCCACTTT.

The chain links TRBV11-2 to TRBJ1-4; 9 nucleotides line up with TRBD1. The CDR3 sequence is 16 residues long. V gave up 2 bases and J gave up 8 bases; unmatched junction bases: 9. Germline V lookup: CDR1 SGHAT, CDR2 FQNNGV. CDR3 sequence: CASSLKVDRGGEKLFF. The CDR3 DNA follows: TGTGCCAGCAGCTTAAAGGTGGACAGGGGCGGGGAAAAACTGTTTTTT.

In this sample, this clonotype turned up many times. CDR3 sequence (DNA): TGTGCCAGCAGTTACGGTGGCAACACTGAAGCTTTCTTT. This translates into CASSYGGNTEAFF. The V gene is TRBV6-5, the J gene TRBJ1-1; no definite D call. The CDR3 contains 13 residues. In germline, CDR1 is MNHEY, CDR2 SVGAGI. The V gene lost 2 bases and the J gene lost 2 bases, with 6 bases spanning the gap.

The chain carries TRBV3-1 and TRBJ2-2; D not certain. This CDR3 comprises 15 residues. V lost 2 bases to trimming and J lost 1 base, with 8 bases between them. The germline V gene has CDR1 LGHDT and CDR2 YNNKEL (reference sequence). The CDR3 spells CASSQSNRNTGELFF. In DNA, the CDR3 is TGTGCCAGCAGCCAATCCAACAGGAACACCGGGGAGCTGTTTTTT. Full variable domain (remainder filled in from reference TRBV3-1 and TRBJ2-2): DTAVSQTPKYLVTQMGNDKSIKCEQNLGHDTMYWYKQDSKKFLKIMFSYNNKELIINETVPNRFSPKSPDKAHLNLHINSLELGDSAVYFCASSQSNRNTGELFFGEGSRLTVL.

This clonotype was seen a handful of times. The J gene is TRBJ1-2, the V gene TRBV12-3 or TRBV12-4; weak D call: TRBD1 (6 bases). Trimming removed 1 base at V and 6 bases at J, with 12 bases between. CDR3 length: 14 amino acids. CDR3 sequence reads: CASSLVRGPHGYTF. The CDR3 DNA follows: TGTGCCAGCAGTTTAGTACGGGGGCCCCATGGCTACACCTTC.

As for this clonotype: The junction differs from germline at one of its ends, possibly a read error. The chain is built from TRBV5-1 and TRBJ2-1; D gene unclear. This CDR3 region has 16 residues. Germline V gives CDR1 SGHRS, CDR2 YFSETQ. The DNA for the CDR3 is TGCGCCAGCAGCTCCATCCGGCCCGGTGTTGGTAATGATCAGTTCTTC. Translation: CASSSIRPGVGNDQFF.

The table lists this clonotype with many counts. The chain has TRBV7-9 and TRBJ2-1; TRBD2 aligns across 11 bases. With V trimmed by 5 bases and J by 2 bases, 2 bases remained unmatched. CDR3 length: 15 amino acids. The germline gives CDR1 SEHNR, CDR2 FQNEAQ (reference sequence). CDR3 protein: CASSLTSGTYNEQFF. The CDR3 DNA reads TGTGCCAGCAGCCTGACTAGCGGGACCTACAATGAGCAGTTCTTC.

This clonotype was seen repeatedly, ten times or more. The chain links TRBV19 to TRBJ2-2; 9 positions agree with TRBD1. The CDR3 contains 13 residues. In germline, CDR1 is LNHDA, CDR2 SQIVND (reference sequence). V shed 6 bases and J 7 bases; nucleotides not matched to a gene: 3. CDR3: CASRGQGFGELFF. CDR3 in DNA: TGTGCCAGTAGGGGACAGGGCTTCGGGGAGCTGTTTTTT.

This clonotype showed up just a few times. The chain couples TRBV20-1 to TRBJ2-7; D is perhaps TRBD1 or TRBD2 (5 bases each). The V and J ends lost 5 bases and 5 bases respectively, with 10 bases between them. Germline V gene data show CDR1 as DFQATT and CDR2 as SNEGSKA (reference sequence). This CDR3 comprises 11 residues. CDR3 loop: CSAGDGNEQYF. In DNA, the CDR3 is TGCAGTGCTGGGGACGGCAACGAGCAGTACTTC.

This clonotype was found many times. The gene calls are TRBV19 and TRBJ1-1; D is unclear. Germline V gives CDR1 LNHDA, CDR2 SQIVND (reference sequence). The CDR3 consists of 14 residues. Trimming stripped 7 bases from V and 0 bases from J, with 12 bases between. CDR3 amino acids: CASTMGVMNTEAFF. CDR3 sequence (DNA): TGTGCCAGTACCATGGGAGTTATGAACACTGAAGCTTTCTTT. Combining the CDR3 with reference TRBV19 and TRBJ1-1 gives the whole variable domain DGGITQSPKYLFRKEGQNVTLSCEQNLNHDAMYWYRQDPGQGLRLIYYSQIVNDFQKGDIAEGYSVSREKKESFPLTVTSAQKNPTAFYLCASTMGVMNTEAFFGQGTRLTVV.

In its sample, this clonotype was seen many times. The gene calls are TRBV20-1 and TRBJ2-1, with TRBD2 identical over 9 bases. The CDR3 spans 15 residues. Germline V gene sequence: CDR1 DFQATT, CDR2 SNEGSKA (reference sequence). Losses at the gene ends were 2 bases for V and 7 bases for J; bases not matched to a gene: 9. CDR3: CSARMREGSGNEQFF. Written as DNA, the CDR3 is TGCAGTGCTAGAATGCGGGAGGGCAGTGGGAATGAGCAGTTCTTC.

This clonotype has ten or more counts. The chain recombines TRBV20-1 with TRBJ2-7; 13 bases match TRBD2. Trimming took 3 bases from V and 6 from J; bases not matched to a gene: 8. Germline V gene lookup returns CDR1 DFQATT and CDR2 SNEGSKA (reference sequence). The CDR3 is made up of 15 amino acids. The CDR3 region is CSARGLAGYASEQYF. CDR3 in DNA: TGCAGTGCTAGGGGACTAGCGGGATATGCATCCGAGCAGTACTTC.

This clonotype has ten or more counts. The rearrangement uses TRBV12-3 or TRBV12-4 and TRBJ2-7; 9 positions match TRBD1. V lost 6 bases and J lost 2; bases outside the gene matches: 11. The CDR3 extends over 16 amino acids. In nucleotides, the CDR3 is TGTGCCAGCAGCCCGAACCCCGGGACAGGGACCTACGAGCAGTACTTC. This sequence encodes CASSPNPGTGTYEQYF.

The table lists this clonotype with many counts. The chain is built from TRBV12-5 and TRBJ2-7; D might be TRBD2 (6 bases). Trimming cost V 5 bases and J 3 bases, with 14 bases left between them. This CDR3 spans 14 amino acids. Germline loops: CDR1 LGHNT, CDR2 FRNRAP. CDR3 in amino acids: CASGRGAGGYEQYV. In DNA form, the CDR3 reads TGTGCTAGTGGTCGCGGGGCCGGGGGCTACGAGCAGTACGTC.

This clonotype was counted many times. The rearrangement uses TRBV2 and TRBJ1-6; D is unresolved. V lost 5 bases to trimming and J lost 14 bases, with 10 bases between them. The germline CDR1 and CDR2 sequences are SNHLY and FYNNEI. The CDR3 length is 11 residues. The CDR3 loop is CASSTALSLHF. The CDR3 bases are TGTGCCAGCAGTACGGCCCTATCCCTCCACTTT. The full variable domain, with the rest looked up from reference TRBV2 and TRBJ1-6, is EPEVTQTPSHQVTQMGQEVILRCVPISNHLYFYWYRQILGQKVEFLVSFYNNEISEKSEIFDDQFSVERPDGSNFTLKIRSTKLEDSAMYFCASSTALSLHFGNGTRLTVT.

This clonotype has a count of ten or more. The chain combines TRBV6-1 with TRBJ2-3; D remains ambiguous. In germline, CDR1 is MNHNS, CDR2 SASEGT. Trimming left V 6 bases short and J 1 base short, with 8 bases between. The CDR3 contains 13 residues. The chain's CDR3 is CASSHPGTDTQYF. The CDR3 DNA reads TGTGCCAGCAGCCACCCAGGCACAGATACGCAGTATTTT.

This clonotype appeared many times. The chain employs TRBV2 and TRBJ2-1; D is perhaps TRBD2 (5 bases). The germline V gene encodes CDR1 SNHLY and CDR2 FYNNEI. Trimming left V 5 bases short and J 1 base short, with 12 bases between. There are 15 residues in the CDR3. CDR3 bases: TGTGCCAGCAGTCGACTGCGGGCTTCCTACAATGAGCAGTTCTTC. Protein: CASSRLRASYNEQFF.

This clonotype was counted many times. V gene TRBV7-9 combines with J gene TRBJ1-1, with no clear D. Trimming took off 6 bases at V and 2 bases at J, with 7 bases between the two ends. Germline lookup yields CDR1 SEHNR and CDR2 FQNEAQ (reference sequence). The length of the CDR3 is 12 residues. The DNA of the CDR3 is TGTGCCAGCAGACCAGAAAACACTGAAGCTTTCTTT. Protein sequence: CASRPENTEAFF.

The rearrangement joins TRBV20-1 to TRBJ1-2; TRBD1 is a possible D gene (5 bases). The CDR3 is made up of 13 amino acids. In germline, CDR1 is DFQATT, CDR2 SNEGSKA (reference sequence). Trimming shortened V by 5 bases and J by 3 bases, and 13 bases separated the two germline ends. DNA of the CDR3: TGCAGTGCTTCTCCGGGACGTGACTATGGCTACACCTTC. This gives the protein CSASPGRDYGYTF.

This clonotype came up many times. The rearrangement uses TRBV12-3 or TRBV12-4 and TRBJ2-7; tentative D call: TRBD2 (5 bases). Trimming stripped 4 bases from V and 4 bases from J, with 14 bases between. The CDR3 consists of 14 residues. Written as DNA, the CDR3 is TGTGCCAGCAGTTATGGGGAGCCGCTATACGAGCAGTACTTC. It yields the protein CASSYGEPLYEQYF.

This clonotype has at least ten counts. The gene calls are TRBV6-1 and TRBJ1-2; 7 nucleotides align to TRBD1. Germline CDR1 is MNHNS and CDR2 is SASEGT. The CDR3 sequence is 13 residues long. J gave up 2 bases and V 6 bases, and 3 bases lay outside the gene matches. This CDR3 reads CASRTGRNYGYTF. Here the CDR3 DNA reads TGTGCCAGCAGGACAGGGAGGAACTATGGCTACACCTTC.

In its sample, this clonotype was seen a few times. The CDR3 is CATSDGPRLAEKLFF. Written as DNA, the CDR3 is TGTGCCACCAGTGATGGGCCGCGACTAGCTGAAAAACTGTTTTTT. The V call is TRBV24-1, the J call TRBJ1-4, with D uncertain. V dropped 3 bases and J dropped 7 bases, with 14 bases sitting between them. Germline V gives CDR1 KGHDR, CDR2 SFDVKD. There are 15 residues in the CDR3.

As regards this clonotype: A much larger clone lies a single base off, so this may be a read error. The rearrangement joins TRBV27 to TRBJ2-5, with D unclear. The CDR3 extends over 14 amino acids. Germline V CDR1 and CDR2: MNHEY, SMNVEV (reference sequence). CDR3: CASSFSLYQGTQYF. CDR3 DNA: TGTGCCAGCAGTTTCTCGCTGTACCAAGGGACCCAGTACTTC.